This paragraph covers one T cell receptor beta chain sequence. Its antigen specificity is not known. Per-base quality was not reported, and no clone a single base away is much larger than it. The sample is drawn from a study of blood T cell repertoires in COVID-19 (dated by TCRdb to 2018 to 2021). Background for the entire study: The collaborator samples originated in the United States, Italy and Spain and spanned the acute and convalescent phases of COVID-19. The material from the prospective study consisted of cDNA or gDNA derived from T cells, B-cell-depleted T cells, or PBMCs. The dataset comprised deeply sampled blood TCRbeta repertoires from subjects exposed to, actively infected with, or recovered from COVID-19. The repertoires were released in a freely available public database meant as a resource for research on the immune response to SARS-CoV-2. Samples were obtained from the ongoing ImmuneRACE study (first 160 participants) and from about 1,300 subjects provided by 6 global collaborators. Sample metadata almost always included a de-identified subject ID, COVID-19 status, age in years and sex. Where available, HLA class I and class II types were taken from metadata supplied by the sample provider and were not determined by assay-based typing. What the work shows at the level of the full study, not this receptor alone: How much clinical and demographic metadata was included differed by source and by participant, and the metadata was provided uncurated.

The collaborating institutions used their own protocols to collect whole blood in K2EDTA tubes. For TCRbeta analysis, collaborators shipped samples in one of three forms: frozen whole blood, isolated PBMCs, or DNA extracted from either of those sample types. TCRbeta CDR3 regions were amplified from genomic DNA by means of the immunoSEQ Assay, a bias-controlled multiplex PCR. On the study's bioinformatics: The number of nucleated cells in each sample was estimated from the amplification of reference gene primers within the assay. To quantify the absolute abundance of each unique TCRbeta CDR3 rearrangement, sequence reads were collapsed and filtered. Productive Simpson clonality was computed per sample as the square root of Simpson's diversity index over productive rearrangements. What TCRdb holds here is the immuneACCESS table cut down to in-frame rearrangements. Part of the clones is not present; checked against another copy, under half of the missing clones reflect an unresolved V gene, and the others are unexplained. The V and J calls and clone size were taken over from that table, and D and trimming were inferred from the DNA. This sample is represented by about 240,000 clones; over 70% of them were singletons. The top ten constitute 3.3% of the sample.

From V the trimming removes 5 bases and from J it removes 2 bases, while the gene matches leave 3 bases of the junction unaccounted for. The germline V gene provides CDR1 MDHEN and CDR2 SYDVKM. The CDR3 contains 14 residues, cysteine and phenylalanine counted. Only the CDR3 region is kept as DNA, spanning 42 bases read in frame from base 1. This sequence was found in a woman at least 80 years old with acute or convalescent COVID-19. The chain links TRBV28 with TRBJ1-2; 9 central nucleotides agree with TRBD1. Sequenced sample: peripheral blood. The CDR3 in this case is CASSLGTGNYGYTF. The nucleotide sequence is TGTGCCAGCAGTCTGGGGACAGGGAACTATGGCTACACCTTC.